These 13 T cell receptor beta chains were sequenced from one sample in a study of regulatory T cells in long-lasting Graves disease. Time point denoted: newly diagnosed GD, antithyroid drugs for less than 3 months. Researchers made the TCR library from RNA that was extracted from PBMCs. The TCR beta library used iRepertoire HTBI primers with Arm-PCR amplification of CDR3. A single record per CDR3 protein comes from TCRdb applying MiXCR to the multiplex PCR reads. The profile shows some 410,000 distinct CDR3 sequences, around 15% of them singletons. In addition, the sample was reused for a study of T cells in Graves' hyperthyroidism and ophthalmopathy.

Sequenced here: peripheral blood mononuclear cells (PBMCs), sampled at new diagnosis, from a patient treated with antithyroid drugs. The receptor source for this set is a woman aged 30 to 39 with Graves disease.

V and J are TRBV5-4 and TRBJ2-3, with TRBD2 identical over 8 bases. The CDR3 runs to 16 residues. Germline assignment: CDR1 SGHNT and CDR2 YYREEE (reference sequence). Germline trimming cut 2 bases from V and 3 bases from J; bases unmatched to any gene: 8. The CDR3 here is CASSFGCGLATDTQYF. Here the CDR3 DNA reads TGTGCCAGCAGCTTCGGCTGCGGACTAGCAACAGATACGCAGTATTTT.

This rearrangement joins TRBV6-1 to TRBJ1-2; possible D gene TRBD1, 6 bases. The germline V gene has CDR1 MNHNS and CDR2 SASEGT. V dropped 5 bases and J dropped 3 bases, with 16 bases sitting between them. CDR3 length: 15 residues. The CDR3 here is CASSTAGGGDYGYTF. Written as DNA, the CDR3 is TGTGCCAGCAGTACCGCGGGGGGGGGCGACTATGGCTACACCTTC.

V gene TRBV7-2 combines with J gene TRBJ2-1; 8 nucleotides line up with TRBD2. Germline lookup yields CDR1 SGHTA and CDR2 FQGNSA. There are 13 residues in the CDR3. V lost 5 bases and J lost 10; bases outside the gene matches: 7. The CDR3 sequence: CASSIISGREQFF. The CDR3 coding sequence is TGTGCCAGCAGCATAATAAGCGGGAGAGAGCAGTTCTTC. The full variable domain, rest sourced from reference TRBV7-2 and TRBJ2-1, is GAGVSQSPSNKVTEKGKDVELRCDPISGHTALYWYRQSLGQGLEFLIYFQGNSAPDKSGLPSDRFSAERTGGSVSTLTIQRTQQEDSAVYLCASSIISGREQFFGPGTRLTVL.

As to this clonotype: This sequence may be a read error, since a much larger clone differs from it by one base. Without the conserved terminal phenylalanine or tryptophan, this CDR3 likely stems from a read error. V gene TRBV11-3 combines with J gene TRBJ2-1, with 10 positions matching TRBD2. Germline CDR1 is SGHNT and CDR2 is YENEEA. With V trimmed by 4 bases and J by 5 bases, 5 bases remained unmatched. The CDR3 extends over 15 amino acids. The CDR3 loop reads CASSYLAGANNEQFL. CDR3 sequence (DNA): TGTGCCAGCAGCTATCTAGCGGGAGCAAACAATGAGCAGTTCCTC.

In this sample, this clonotype turned up many times. The chain carries TRBV12-3 or TRBV12-4 and TRBJ2-7; the D gene is possibly TRBD1 (5 bases). The CDR3 has 11 amino acids. The V gene lost 7 bases and the J gene lost 6 bases, with 10 bases spanning the gap. The CDR3 reads CASKGLSEQYF. The CDR3 DNA reads TGTGCCAGCAAGGGGTTAAGCGAGCAGTACTTC.

This clonotype occurred many times. The junction shows a germline mismatch at one end, possibly a read error. V usage is TRBV14 and J usage is TRBJ2-5; TRBD2 matches 9 bases. The CDR3 loop spans 13 amino acids. Germline CDR1 SGHDN, CDR2 FVKESK. The CDR3, as DNA: TGTGCCAGCAGCCACACCGGGACTAGCCAGGTCCGCTTC. Protein sequence: CASSHTGTSQVRF.

Notes on this clonotype: This may be a read error, as it is one base from a much larger clone. This chain uses TRBV2 with TRBJ2-1, with 12 bases aligning to TRBD2. The germline gives CDR1 SNHLY, CDR2 FYNNEI. The CDR3 totals 15 residues. The CDR3 DNA follows: TGTGCCAGCGTTCCGGGACTAGCGGGTTACAGTGAGCAGTTCTTC. Protein: CASVPGLAGYSEQFF.

The chain employs TRBV19 and TRBJ1-1; perhaps TRBD1 as D (5 bases). The V end lost 7 bases, the J end lost 0 bases, and 15 bases lay between the germline ends. Germline CDR1 is LNHDA and CDR2 is SQIVND (reference sequence). The CDR3 sequence is 15 residues long. The CDR3 region is CASTRVGGMNTEAFF. The CDR3, as DNA: TGTGCCAGTACCCGTGTCGGGGGTATGAACACTGAAGCTTTCTTT.

There are many counts of this clonotype. This sequence joins TRBV29-1 and TRBJ2-2; 7 nucleotides match TRBD2. The germline CDR1 and CDR2 sequences are SQVTM and ANQGSEA. J was trimmed by 4 bases and V by 2 bases; bases with no gene match: 1. The CDR3 is 13 residues long. This chain's CDR3 is CSVELAATGELFF. The CDR3 DNA reads TGCAGCGTTGAACTAGCGGCCACCGGGGAGCTGTTTTTT.

This clonotype was seen many times. CDR3 region: CASSGIMDTQYF. The CDR3 region has the DNA TGTGCCAGCAGCGGAATTATGGATACGCAGTATTTT. The chain combines TRBV9 with TRBJ2-3; D is unclear. Germline V lookup: CDR1 SGDLS, CDR2 YYNGEE. The CDR3 is 12 residues long. V was pared by 3 bases and J by 6 bases, with 8 bases between.

Concerning this clonotype: A much larger clone differs by one base, so this may be a read error. The V gene is TRBV7-8, the J gene TRBJ1-2; D call uncertain. Germline lookup yields CDR1 SGHVS and CDR2 FQNEAQ. The CDR3 contains 14 residues. CDR3 sequence: CASSLGAINYGYIF. The CDR3 bases are TGTGCCAGCAGCCTGGGCGCCATTAACTATGGCTACATCTTC.

On this clonotype: A clone one base away is much larger, so this may be a read error. The V call is TRBV7-9, the J call TRBJ2-5; D unresolved. The CDR3 is 12 residues long. V was clipped by 1 base and J by 11 bases, with 11 bases between them. Looked up from germline, CDR1 is SEHNR and CDR2 is FQNEAQ (reference sequence). This CDR3 is CASSLGFSEQYF. The CDR3 bases are TGTGCCAGCAGCTTAGGGTTCAGTGAGCAGTACTTC. Drawing the rest from reference TRBV7-9 and TRBJ2-5, the complete variable domain is DTGVSQNPRHKITKRGQNVTFRCDPISEHNRLYWYRQTLGQGPEFLTYFQNEAQLEKSRLLSDRFSAERPKGSFSTLEIQRTEQGDSAMYLCASSLGFSEQYFGPGTRLLVL.

A note on this clonotype: Just one base apart from a much larger clone, this may be a read error. The rearrangement joins TRBV2 to TRBJ2-5, with unresolved D. Germline values: CDR1 SNHLY, CDR2 FYNNEI. V dropped 5 bases and J dropped 11 bases, with 21 bases sitting between them. The CDR3 runs 14 residues. The DNA for the CDR3 is TGTGCCAGCAGTAGAACCTACTACAGCCGAGAGCAGTACTTC. The encoded protein is CASSRTYYSREQYF.